The present entry profiles one TCR beta chain with its context. The antigen is undetermined. This sample was included in a study of OX40 agonist ivuxolimab in advanced cancers. Turning to the study itself: Patients enrolled in dose escalation were diagnosed with hepatocellular carcinoma, melanoma, renal cell or head and neck cancer.

Study-level findings and limits: Clonal expansion by week 6 occurred in CD4+ and CD8+ blood T cells (at 0.1 to 3.0 mg/kg). Among T cells, CD8+ cells averaged more expanded clones than CD4+ cells. Clonal expansion among partial responders at 0.1-3.0 mg/kg ranked near the lowest.

The ends were cut back, 5 bases at V and 4 bases at J, with 17 bases in the middle. Germline V CDR1 and CDR2: MDHEN, SYDVKM. This CDR3 region has 15 residues. Assay used: immunoSEQ multiplex PCR; TCRdb lists only in-frame clones, some missing. The table includes roughly 79,000 clones, roughly 81% detected once. The rearrangement joins TRBV28 to TRBJ1-2; no reliable D call. This clonotype was sampled from an adult with an advanced solid tumor such as melanoma, head and neck, liver or kidney cancer. Sequencing was performed on CD4+ or CD8+ T cells sorted from blood, taken in a trial of the OX40 agonist ivuxolimab. CDR3 in DNA: TGTGCCAGCAGTACCGCAGTTACCGAGGGCTATGGCTACACCTTC. Translated, it gives CASSTAVTEGYGYTF.